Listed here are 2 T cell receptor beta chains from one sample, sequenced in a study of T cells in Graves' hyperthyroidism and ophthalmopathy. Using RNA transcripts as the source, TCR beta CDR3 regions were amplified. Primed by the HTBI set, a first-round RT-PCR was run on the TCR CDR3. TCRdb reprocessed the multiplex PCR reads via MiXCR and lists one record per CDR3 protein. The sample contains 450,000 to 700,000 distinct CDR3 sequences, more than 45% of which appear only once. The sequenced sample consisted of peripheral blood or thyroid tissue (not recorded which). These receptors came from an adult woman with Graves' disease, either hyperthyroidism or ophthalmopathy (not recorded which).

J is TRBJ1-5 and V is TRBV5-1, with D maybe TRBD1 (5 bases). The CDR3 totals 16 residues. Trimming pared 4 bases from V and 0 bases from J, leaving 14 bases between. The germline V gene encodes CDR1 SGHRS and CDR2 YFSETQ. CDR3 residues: CASSQGDRNSNQPQHF. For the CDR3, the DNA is TGCGCCAGCAGCCAAGGGGACCGAAATAGCAATCAGCCCCAGCATTTT.

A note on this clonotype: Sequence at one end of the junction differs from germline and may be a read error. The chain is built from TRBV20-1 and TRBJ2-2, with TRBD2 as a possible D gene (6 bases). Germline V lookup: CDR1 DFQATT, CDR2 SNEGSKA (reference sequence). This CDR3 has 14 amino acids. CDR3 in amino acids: CSAKIFQRAGELFF. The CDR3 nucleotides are TGCAGTGCTAAGATCTTCCAGCGGGCCGGGGAACTGTTTTTT.